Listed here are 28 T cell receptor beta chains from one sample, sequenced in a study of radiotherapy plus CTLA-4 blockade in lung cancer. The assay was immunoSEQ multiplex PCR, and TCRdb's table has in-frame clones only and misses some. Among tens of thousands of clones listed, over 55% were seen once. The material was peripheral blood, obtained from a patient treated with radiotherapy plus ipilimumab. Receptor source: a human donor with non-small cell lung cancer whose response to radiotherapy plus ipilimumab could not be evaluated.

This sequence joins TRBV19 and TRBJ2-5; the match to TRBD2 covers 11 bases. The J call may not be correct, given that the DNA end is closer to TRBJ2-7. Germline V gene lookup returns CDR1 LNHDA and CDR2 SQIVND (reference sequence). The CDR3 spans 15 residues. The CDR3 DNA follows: TGTGCCAGTAGTATACTAGCGGGAGGAACCTACGAGCAGTACTTC. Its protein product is CASSILAGGTYEQYF.

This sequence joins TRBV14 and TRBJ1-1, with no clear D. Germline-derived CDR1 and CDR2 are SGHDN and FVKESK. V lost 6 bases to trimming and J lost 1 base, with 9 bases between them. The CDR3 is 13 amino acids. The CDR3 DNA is TGTGCCAGCAGTGAGGCACAGAACACTGAAGCTTTCTTT. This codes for CASSEAQNTEAFF.

The CDR3 DNA reads TGTGCCAGCAGCTTGTGGCAGGGGTTTTCAGGAAACACCATATATTTT. Protein: CASSLWQGFSGNTIYF. The V gene is TRBV5-6, the J gene TRBJ1-3, with TRBD1 as a possible D gene (6 bases). This CDR3 is built from 16 residues. Germline V gene lookup returns CDR1 SGHDT and CDR2 YYEEEE. Trimming removed 1 base at V and 4 bases at J, with 15 bases between.

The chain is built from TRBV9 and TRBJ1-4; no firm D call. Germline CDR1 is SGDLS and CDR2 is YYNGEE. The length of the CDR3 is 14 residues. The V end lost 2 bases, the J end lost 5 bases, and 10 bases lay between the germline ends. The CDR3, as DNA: TGTGCCAGCAGCGTCCAGGCTTCGAATGAAAAACTGTTTTTT. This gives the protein CASSVQASNEKLFF.

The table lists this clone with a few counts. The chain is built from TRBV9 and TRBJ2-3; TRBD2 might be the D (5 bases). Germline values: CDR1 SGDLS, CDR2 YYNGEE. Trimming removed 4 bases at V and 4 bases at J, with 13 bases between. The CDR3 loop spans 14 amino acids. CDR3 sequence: CASSPHAGPDTQYF. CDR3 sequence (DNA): TGTGCCAGCAGCCCTCATGCGGGTCCAGATACGCAGTATTTT. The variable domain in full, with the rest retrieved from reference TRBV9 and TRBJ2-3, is DSGVTQTPKHLITATGQRVTLRCSPRSGDLSVYWYQQSLDQGLQFLIQYYNGEERAKGNILERFSAQQFPDLHSELNLSSLELGDSALYFCASSPHAGPDTQYFGPGTRLTVL.

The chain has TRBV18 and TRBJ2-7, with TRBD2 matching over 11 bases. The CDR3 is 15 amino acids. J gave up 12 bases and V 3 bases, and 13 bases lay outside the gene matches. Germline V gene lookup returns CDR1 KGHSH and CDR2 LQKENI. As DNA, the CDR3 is TGTGCCAGCTCACCCGGCAGGACTAGCGGGCCGGAGGGGTACTTC. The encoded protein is CASSPGRTSGPEGYF.

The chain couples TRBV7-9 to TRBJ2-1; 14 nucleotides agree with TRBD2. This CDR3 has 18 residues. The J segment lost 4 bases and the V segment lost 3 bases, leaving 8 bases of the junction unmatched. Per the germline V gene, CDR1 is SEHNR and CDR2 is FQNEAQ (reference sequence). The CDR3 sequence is CASSFPTGTSGSYNEQFF. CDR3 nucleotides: TGTGCCAGCAGCTTTCCTACCGGGACTAGCGGGAGTTACAATGAGCAGTTCTTC. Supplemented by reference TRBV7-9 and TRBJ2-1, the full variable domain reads DTGVSQNPRHKITKRGQNVTFRCDPISEHNRLYWYRQTLGQGPEFLTYFQNEAQLEKSRLLSDRFSAERPKGSFSTLEIQRTEQGDSAMYLCASSFPTGTSGSYNEQFFGPGTRLTVL.

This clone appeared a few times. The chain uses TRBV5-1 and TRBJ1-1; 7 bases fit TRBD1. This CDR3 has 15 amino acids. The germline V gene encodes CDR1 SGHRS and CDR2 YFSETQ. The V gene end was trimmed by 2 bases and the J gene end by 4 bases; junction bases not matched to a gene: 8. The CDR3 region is CASSLTGAAVTEAFF. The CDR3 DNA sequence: TGCGCCAGCAGCTTAACAGGGGCGGCGGTCACTGAAGCTTTCTTT.

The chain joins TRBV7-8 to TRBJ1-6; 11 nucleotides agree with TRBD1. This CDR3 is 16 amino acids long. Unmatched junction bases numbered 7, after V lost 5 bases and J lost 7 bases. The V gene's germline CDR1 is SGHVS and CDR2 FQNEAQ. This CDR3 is CASSGGTGGFNSPLHF. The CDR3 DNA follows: TGTGCCAGCAGCGGTGGGACAGGGGGTTTCAATTCACCCCTCCACTTT.

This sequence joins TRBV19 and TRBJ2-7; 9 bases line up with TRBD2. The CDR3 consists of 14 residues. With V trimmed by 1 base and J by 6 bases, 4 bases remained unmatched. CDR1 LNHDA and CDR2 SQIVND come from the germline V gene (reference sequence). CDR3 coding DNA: TGTGCCAGTAGTATAGTTGGGACTAGCCGCGAGCAGTACTTC. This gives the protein CASSIVGTSREQYF.

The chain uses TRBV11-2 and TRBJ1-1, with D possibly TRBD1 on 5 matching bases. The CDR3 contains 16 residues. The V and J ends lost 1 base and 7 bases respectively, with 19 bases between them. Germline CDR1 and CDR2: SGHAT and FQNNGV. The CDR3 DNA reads TGTGCCAGCAGCTTAGTCCCCCTCGGGGGAATGGGTGAAGCTTTCTTT. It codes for CASSLVPLGGMGEAFF.

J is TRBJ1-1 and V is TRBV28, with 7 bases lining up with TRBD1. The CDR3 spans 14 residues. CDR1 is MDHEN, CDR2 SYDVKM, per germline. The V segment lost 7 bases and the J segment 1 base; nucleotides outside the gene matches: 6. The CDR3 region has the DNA TGTGCCAGCAACAGGGGAGACAGGAACACTGAAGCTTTCTTT. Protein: CASNRGDRNTEAFF.

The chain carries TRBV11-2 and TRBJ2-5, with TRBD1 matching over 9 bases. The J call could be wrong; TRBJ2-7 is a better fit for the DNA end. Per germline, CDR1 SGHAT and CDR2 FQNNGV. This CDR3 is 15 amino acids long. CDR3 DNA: TGTGCCAGCAGCTACCGGGACAGGGAACGTTACGAGCAGTACTTC. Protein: CASSYRDRERYEQYF.

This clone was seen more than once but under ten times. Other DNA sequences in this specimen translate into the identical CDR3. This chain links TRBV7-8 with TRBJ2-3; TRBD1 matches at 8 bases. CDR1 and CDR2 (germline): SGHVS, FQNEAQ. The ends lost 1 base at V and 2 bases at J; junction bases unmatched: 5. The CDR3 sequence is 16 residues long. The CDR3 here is CASSLVAGGFTDTQYF. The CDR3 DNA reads TGTGCCAGCAGCTTAGTGGCAGGGGGCTTCACAGATACGCAGTATTTT.

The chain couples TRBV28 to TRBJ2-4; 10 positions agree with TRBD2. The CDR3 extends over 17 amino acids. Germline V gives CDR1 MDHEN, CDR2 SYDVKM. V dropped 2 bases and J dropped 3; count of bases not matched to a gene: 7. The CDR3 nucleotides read TGTGCCAGCAGTTTAGAGGCTAGCGGGAGACGCAAAAACATTCAGTACTTC. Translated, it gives CASSLEASGRRKNIQYF.

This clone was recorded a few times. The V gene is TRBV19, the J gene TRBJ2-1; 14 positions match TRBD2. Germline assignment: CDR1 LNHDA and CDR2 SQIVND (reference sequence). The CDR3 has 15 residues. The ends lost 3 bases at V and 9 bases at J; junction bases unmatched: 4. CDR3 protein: CASSIRGLAGGEQFF. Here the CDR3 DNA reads TGTGCCAGTAGTATCCGAGGACTAGCGGGGGGTGAGCAGTTCTTC.

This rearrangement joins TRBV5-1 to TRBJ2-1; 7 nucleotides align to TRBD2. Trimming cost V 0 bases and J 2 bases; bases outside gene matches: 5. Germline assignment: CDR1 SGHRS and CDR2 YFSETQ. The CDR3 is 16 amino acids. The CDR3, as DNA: TGCGCCAGCAGCTTGGTTGCGGGAGTTCCCTACAATGAGCAGTTCTTC. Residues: CASSLVAGVPYNEQFF.

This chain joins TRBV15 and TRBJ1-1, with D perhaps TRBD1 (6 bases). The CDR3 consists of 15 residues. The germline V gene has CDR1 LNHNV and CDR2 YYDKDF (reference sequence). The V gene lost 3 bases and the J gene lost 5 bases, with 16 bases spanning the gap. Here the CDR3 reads CATSSPKEGDTEAFF. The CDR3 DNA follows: TGTGCCACCAGCAGCCCCAAAGAGGGGGATACTGAAGCTTTCTTT. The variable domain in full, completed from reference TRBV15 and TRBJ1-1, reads DAMVIQNPRYQVTQFGKPVTLSCSQTLNHNVMYWYQQKSSQAPKLLFHYYDKDFNNEADTPDNFQSRRPNTSFCFLDIRSPGLGDTAMYLCATSSPKEGDTEAFFGQGTRLTVV.

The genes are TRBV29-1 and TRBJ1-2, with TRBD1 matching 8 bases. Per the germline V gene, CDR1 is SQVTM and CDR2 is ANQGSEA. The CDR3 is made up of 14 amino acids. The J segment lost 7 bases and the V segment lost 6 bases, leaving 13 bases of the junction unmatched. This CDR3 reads CSVHRGGSLGGYTF. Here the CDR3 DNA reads TGCAGCGTCCACAGGGGGGGATCTCTCGGTGGCTACACCTTC.

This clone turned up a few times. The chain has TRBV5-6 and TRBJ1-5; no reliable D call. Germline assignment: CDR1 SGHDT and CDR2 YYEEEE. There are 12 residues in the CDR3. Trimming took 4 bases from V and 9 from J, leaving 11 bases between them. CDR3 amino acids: CASSRAGLPQHF. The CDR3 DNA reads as TGTGCCAGCAGCCGAGCGGGGTTGCCCCAGCATTTT. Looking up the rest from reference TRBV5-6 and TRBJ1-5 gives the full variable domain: DAGVTQSPTHLIKTRGQQVTLRCSPKSGHDTVSWYQQALGQGPQFIFQYYEEEERQRGNFPDRFSGHQFPNYSSELNVNALLLGDSALYLCASSRAGLPQHFGDGTRLSIL.

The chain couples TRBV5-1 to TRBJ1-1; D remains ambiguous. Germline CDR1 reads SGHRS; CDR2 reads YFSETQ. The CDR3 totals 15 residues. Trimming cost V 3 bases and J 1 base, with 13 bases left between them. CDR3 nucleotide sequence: TGCGCCAGCAGCTCTTACTCCAATACGAACACTGAAGCTTTCTTT. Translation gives CASSSYSNTNTEAFF.

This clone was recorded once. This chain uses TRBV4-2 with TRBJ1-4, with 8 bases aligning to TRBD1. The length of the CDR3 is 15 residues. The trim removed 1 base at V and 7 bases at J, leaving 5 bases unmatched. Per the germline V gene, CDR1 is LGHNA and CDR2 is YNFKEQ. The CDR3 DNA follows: TGTGCCAGCAGCCAAGCTCACGGGACAGGTGAAAAACTGTTTTTT. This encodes CASSQAHGTGEKLFF.

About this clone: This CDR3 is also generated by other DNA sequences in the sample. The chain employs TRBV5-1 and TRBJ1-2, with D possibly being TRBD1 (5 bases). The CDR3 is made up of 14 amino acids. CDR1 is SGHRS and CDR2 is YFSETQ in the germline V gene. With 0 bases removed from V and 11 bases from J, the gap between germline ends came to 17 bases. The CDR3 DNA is TGCGCCAGCAGCTTGGATCCAGGGATGGGTGGTTACACCTTC. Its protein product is CASSLDPGMGGYTF.

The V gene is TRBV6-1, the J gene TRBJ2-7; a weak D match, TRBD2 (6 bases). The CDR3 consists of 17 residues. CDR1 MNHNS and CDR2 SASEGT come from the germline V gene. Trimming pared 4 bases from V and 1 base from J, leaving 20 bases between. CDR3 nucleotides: TGTGCCAGCAGTGCACCGGAGGGCCGCGAGGGGTCCTACGAGCAGTACTTC. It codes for CASSAPEGREGSYEQYF.

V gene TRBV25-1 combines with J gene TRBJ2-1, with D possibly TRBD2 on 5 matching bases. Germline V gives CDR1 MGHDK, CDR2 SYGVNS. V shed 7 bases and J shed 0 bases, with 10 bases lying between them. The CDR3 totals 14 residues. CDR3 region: CASTPGTSYNEQFF. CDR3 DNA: TGTGCCAGCACCCCGGGAACCTCCTACAATGAGCAGTTCTTC.

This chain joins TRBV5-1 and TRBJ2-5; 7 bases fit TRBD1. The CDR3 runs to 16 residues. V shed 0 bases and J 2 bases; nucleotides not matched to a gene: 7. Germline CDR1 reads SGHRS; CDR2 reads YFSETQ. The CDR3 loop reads CASSLARTGGQETQYF. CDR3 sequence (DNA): TGCGCCAGCAGCTTGGCCAGGACAGGCGGTCAAGAGACCCAGTACTTC.

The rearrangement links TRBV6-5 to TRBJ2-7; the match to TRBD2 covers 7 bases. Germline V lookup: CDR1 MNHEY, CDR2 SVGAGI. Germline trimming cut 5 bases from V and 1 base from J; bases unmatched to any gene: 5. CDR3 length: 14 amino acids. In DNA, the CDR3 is TGTGCCAGCAGTATGTGGGGAGGGTCCTACGAGCAGTACTTC. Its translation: CASSMWGGSYEQYF.

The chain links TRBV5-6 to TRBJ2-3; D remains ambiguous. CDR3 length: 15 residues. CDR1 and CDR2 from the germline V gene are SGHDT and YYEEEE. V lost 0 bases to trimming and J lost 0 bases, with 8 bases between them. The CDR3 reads CASSLGMASTDTQYF. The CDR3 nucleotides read TGTGCCAGCAGCTTGGGTATGGCTAGCACAGATACGCAGTATTTT.